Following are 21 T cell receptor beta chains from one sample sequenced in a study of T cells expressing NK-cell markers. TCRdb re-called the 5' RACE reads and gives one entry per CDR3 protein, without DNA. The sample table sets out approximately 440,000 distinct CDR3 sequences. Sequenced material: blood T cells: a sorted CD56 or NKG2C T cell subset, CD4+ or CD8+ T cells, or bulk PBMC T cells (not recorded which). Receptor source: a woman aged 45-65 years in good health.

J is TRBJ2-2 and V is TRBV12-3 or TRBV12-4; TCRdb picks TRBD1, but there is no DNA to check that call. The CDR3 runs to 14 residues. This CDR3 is CASNRDRATGELFF.

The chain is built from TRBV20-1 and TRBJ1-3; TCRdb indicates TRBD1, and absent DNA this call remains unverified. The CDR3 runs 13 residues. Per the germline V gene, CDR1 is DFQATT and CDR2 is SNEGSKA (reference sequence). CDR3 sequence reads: CSAQDRVSNTIYF.

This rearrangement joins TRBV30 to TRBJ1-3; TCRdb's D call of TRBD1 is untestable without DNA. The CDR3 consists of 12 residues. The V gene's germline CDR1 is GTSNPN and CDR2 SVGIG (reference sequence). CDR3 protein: CAWTRGTNTIYF.

The CDR3 sequence: CASGTGRHDEQFF. The chain combines TRBV5-1 with TRBJ2-1; TCRdb returns TRBD1, unconfirmable since there is no DNA. Per the germline V gene, CDR1 is SGHRS and CDR2 is YFSETQ. The CDR3 covers 13 residues.

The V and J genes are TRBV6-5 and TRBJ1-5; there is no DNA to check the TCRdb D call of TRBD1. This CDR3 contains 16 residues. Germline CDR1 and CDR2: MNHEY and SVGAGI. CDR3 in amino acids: CASSSSLQGSNQPQHF.

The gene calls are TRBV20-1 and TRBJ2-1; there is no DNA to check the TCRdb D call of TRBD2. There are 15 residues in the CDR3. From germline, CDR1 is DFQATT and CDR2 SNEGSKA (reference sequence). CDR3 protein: CSADRGASGYNEQFF.

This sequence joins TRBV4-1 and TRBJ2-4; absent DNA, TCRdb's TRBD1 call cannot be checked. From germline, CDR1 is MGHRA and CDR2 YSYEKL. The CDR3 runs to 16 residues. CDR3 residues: CASSPGLASQKSIQYF.

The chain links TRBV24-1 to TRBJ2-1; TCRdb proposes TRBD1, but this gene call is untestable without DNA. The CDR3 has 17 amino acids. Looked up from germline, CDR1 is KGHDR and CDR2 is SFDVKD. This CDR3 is CATSDFPGQGSYNEQFF.

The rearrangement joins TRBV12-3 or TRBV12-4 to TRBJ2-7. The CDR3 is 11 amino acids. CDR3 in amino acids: CASSRRSEQYF.

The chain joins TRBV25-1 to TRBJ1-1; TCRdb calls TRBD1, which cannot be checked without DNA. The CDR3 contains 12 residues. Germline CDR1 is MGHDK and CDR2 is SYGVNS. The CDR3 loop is CASRRGVSEAFF.

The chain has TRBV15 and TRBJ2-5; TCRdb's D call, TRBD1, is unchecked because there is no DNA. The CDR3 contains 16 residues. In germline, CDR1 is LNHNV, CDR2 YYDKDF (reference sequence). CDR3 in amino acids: CATSPGVGAIQETQYF.

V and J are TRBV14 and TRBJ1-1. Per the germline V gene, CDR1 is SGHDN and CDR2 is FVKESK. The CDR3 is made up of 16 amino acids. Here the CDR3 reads CASSLLPDIKNTEAFF.

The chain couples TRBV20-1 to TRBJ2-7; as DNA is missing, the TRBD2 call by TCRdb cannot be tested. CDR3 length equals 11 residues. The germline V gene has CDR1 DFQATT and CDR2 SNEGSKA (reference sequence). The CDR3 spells CSASGRERKYF.

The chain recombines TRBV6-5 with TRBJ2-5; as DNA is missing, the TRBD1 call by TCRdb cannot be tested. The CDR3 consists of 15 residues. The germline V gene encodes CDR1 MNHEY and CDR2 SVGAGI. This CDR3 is CASSSVGQGEETQYF.

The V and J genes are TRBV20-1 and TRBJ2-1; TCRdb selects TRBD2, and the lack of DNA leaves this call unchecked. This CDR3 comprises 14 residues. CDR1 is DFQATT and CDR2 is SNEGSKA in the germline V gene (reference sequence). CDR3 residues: CSARHQREFGEQFF.

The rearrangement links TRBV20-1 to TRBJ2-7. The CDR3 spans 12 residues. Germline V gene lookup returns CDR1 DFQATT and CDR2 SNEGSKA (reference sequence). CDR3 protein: CSASGRAYEQYF.

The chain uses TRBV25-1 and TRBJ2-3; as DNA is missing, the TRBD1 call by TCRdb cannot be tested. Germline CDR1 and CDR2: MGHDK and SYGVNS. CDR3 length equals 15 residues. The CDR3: CASSDRTGIADTQYF.

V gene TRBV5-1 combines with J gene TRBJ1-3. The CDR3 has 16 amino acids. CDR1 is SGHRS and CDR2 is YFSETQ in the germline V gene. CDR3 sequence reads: CASSLDGQISGNTIYF. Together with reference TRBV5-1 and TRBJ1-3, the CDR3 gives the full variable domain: KAGVTQTPRYLIKTRGQQVTLSCSPISGHRSVSWYQQTPGQGLQFLFEYFSETQRNKGNFPGRFSGRQFSNSRSEMNVSTLELGDSALYLCASSLDGQISGNTIYFGEGSWLTVV.

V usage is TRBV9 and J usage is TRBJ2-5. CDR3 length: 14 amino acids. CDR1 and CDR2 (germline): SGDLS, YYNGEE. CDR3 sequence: CASSLTRLQETQYF.

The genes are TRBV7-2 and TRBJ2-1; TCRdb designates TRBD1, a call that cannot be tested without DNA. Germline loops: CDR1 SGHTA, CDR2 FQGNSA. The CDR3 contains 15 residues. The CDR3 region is CASSTDLLRGGEQFF.

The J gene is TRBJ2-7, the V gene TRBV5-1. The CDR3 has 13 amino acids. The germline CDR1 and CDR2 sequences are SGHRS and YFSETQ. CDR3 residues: CASSLGFSYEQYF.